This TCR beta chain was captured in a study of tumor-infiltrating lymphocytes in primary liver carcinoma (dated by TCRdb to between 2016 and 2019). Concerning the study at large: Of the five patients (three men and two women, aged 30 to 69 years), four had hepatocellular carcinoma and one had combined HCC and intrahepatic cholangiocarcinoma. To link TCRbeta repertoire diversity with the local molecular phenotype, the roughly 25 tumor region samples were profiled using Agilent mRNA microarrays. A total of some 35 specimens from 5 patients went through TCRbeta repertoire sequencing, namely 25 tumor regions, 5 adjacent noncancerous liver tissues and 5 peripheral blood samples. High reproducibility was observed for the technical replicate repertoires, with mean shared-clone rates approximately 0.92 and correlation coefficients above 0.98. Samples yielded roughly 3.5 to 7.13 million productive TCRbeta reads; read depth did not differ significantly between tissue types. The five patients had tumors staged T1-T3 N0M0, with maximum diameters ranging from about 4.2 to 10 cm. Across five regions of each liver tumor, along with adjacent normal tissue and blood, the study brought together TCRbeta repertoire sequencing, expression microarrays and whole-exome sequencing.

The germline V gene specifies MDHEN as CDR1 and SYDVKM as CDR2. From its cysteine to its phenylalanine, the CDR3 spans 15 amino acids. Just CDR3 DNA is preserved here, 45 bases in frame from base 1. TCRbeta-specific cDNA was reverse-transcribed from about 500 ng total RNA using a constant-region primer and ProtoScript II reverse transcriptase. TCRbeta libraries were built with three nested multiplex PCR rounds, a slightly modified ARM-PCR procedure. The first two PCR rounds used multiplex TRBV1-TRBV30 forward primers with a Cbeta reverse primer, each for approximately 11 cycles. Sample barcodes and Illumina adapters were added in a final 25-cycle PCR with Deep VentR polymerase. Before sequencing, amplicons between 200 and 500 bp were purified from gel using a QIAquick gel extraction kit. An Illumina HiSeq 2500 was used to sequence the TCRbeta amplicons, generating 250-bp paired-end reads. Processing in the source paper ran as follows. To recover full CDR3 sequences, reads were quality-trimmed using Trimmomatic v0.33 and paired reads were then merged using FLASH v1.2.11. V, D and J germline segments were assigned to the rearranged TCRbeta sequences by MiGEC v1.2.1b. Clonotype statistics and Shannon-Wiener diversity indices were calculated with VDJtools v1.0.0. Except for diversity analysis, only the 250 most abundant clonotypes of each sample were used in subsequent analyses to reduce sampling bias. The public reads were reprocessed in TCRdb via fastp at Q25 and MiXCR, keeping in-frame beta chains. Rows are combined by CDR3 protein, so each entry shows the most common genes and DNA. The V and J calls here are based on TCRdb, not the publication. For this sample there are 25,000 to 35,000 distinct CDR3 sequences; approximately 80% appear just once. Of the sample, over 30% is held by the ten largest clones.

Comment on this clonotype: Its recognized antigen is unknown. The junction departs from germline at one end; a sequencing error may be responsible.

Without any cell sorting, total RNA and DNA were extracted together from roughly 20-30 mg of bulk tissue using the AllPrep DNA/RNA mini kit. Between November 2015 and March 2016, about 5 patients in China with histopathologically diagnosed primary liver carcinoma had their tumors surgically resected. Patients had chronic HBV infection and were treatment-naive at sampling. Five spatially separated regions were sampled per tumor: superior, inferior, left-lateral and right-lateral poles, plus the tumor centre. Histological examination found more than 90% viable tumor cells in every tumor sample. Fresh tumor and adjacent tissue pieces were bisected; one half was stored in RNAlater at -80°C, the other sent for histology. Overall study outcomes, separate from this receptor: Only a few patients were included in the study, and the authors note that the findings should be validated in a larger study. Just about 8-25% of top clones turned up in all five regions of a tumor, which suggests spatial heterogeneity among tumor-infiltrating T cells. Repertoire overlap was found to be higher between tumor regions (mean approximately 35%) than between tumor-adjacent (roughly 17%) or tumor-blood (about 15%) pairs, consistent with antigen-driven expansion. Comparison of CD4+ and CD8+ T cell repertoires was precluded by the use of bulk unsorted samples. The top 250 clones accounted for a significantly greater share of the repertoire in tumors than in blood (p = 0.039). Only the TCR beta chain was sequenced, which likely underestimates true repertoire diversity because unpaired alpha chains were not captured.

The sequence is built from TRBV28 and TRBJ2-7; the best D guess is TRBD1, with 5 bases matching. Sequencing was carried out using liver tumor tissue from sampling region 5. According to the study, the label for this sample's cell subset or site signals: tumor region T5, tumor centre. The clonotype comes from a man in his forties with primary liver carcinoma and hepatitis B virus infection. The CDR3 reads as follows: CASSKPRTPTYEQHF. In nucleotide form, the sequence is TGTGCCAGCAGTAAGCCCCGGACACCGACCTACGAGCAGCACTTC.